This T cell receptor (beta chain) comes out of a study of blood T cells in healthy people across ages. The use of a sample-barcoded 5' primer and a J-beta primer mix characterized a second PCR of roughly 6 to 11 cycles. TCRdb used MiXCR to reprocess the 5' RACE reads, holding one entry per CDR3 protein. The sample lists about 1.4 million distinct CDR3 sequences; almost 60% were seen once. Between the trimmed V and J ends, which lost 4 bases and 4 bases, there was a span of 13 bases. Looked up from germline, CDR1 is SEHNR and CDR2 is FQNEAQ (reference sequence). The CDR3 length is 14 residues. The receptor's source is a man aged 18 to 30 in good health. Material: blood. The chain couples TRBV7-9 to TRBJ1-2, with D perhaps matching TRBD1 (6 bases). The CDR3 nucleotides read TGTGCCAGCAGCTCCGGAAACAGGGTCTATGGCTACACCTTC. This gives the protein CASSSGNRVYGYTF.